This TCR beta chain is drawn from a study of post-analysis software for immune sequencing data. Regarding the study as a whole: Patients used a few TRBV segments, including TRBV5-6, TRBV5-1 and TRBV20-1, more often than controls.

This CDR3 contains 14 residues. Trimming removed 1 base from V and 5 bases from J, with 7 bases in between. The germline V gene encodes CDR1 SGHRS and CDR2 YFSETQ. Unique molecular identifiers were carried by the TCR beta cDNA libraries. TCRdb ran MiXCR on the PCR reads and lists one entry per CDR3 protein. Found here are some 690,000 distinct CDR3 sequences, roughly 30% of them singletons; the top ten hold more than 0.55%. To note about this clonotype: What it binds is not known.

The chain joins TRBV5-1 to TRBJ1-6, with unresolved D. The sequence came from a girl aged 10 to 17 with multiple sclerosis. Material: blood. CDR3 loop: CASSLREHNSPLHF. CDR3 coding DNA: TGCGCCAGCAGCTTGCGCGAACATAATTCACCCCTCCACTTT.